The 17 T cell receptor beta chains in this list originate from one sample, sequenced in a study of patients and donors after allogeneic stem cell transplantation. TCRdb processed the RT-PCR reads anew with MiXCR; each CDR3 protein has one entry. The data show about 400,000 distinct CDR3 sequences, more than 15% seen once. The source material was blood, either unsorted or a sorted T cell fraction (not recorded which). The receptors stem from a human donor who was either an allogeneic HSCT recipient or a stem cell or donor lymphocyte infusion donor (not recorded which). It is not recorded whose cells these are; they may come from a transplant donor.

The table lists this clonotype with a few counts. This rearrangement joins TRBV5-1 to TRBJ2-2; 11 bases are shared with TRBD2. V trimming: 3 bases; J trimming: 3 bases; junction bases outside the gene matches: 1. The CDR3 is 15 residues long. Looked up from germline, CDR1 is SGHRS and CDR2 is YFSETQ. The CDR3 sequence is CASSSSGGYTGELFF. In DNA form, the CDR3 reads TGCGCCAGCAGCTCTAGCGGGGGGTACACCGGGGAGCTGTTTTTT.

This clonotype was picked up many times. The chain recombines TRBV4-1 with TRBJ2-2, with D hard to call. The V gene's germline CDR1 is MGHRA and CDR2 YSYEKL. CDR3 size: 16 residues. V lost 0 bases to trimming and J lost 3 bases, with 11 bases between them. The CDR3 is CASSQDPGRYTGELFF. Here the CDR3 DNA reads TGCGCCAGCAGCCAAGATCCCGGACGGTACACCGGGGAGCTGTTTTTT.

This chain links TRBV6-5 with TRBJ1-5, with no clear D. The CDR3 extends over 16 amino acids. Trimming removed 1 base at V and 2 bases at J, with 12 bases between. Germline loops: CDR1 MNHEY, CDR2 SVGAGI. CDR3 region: CASSYFDPQGNQPQHF. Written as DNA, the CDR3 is TGTGCCAGCAGTTACTTTGATCCCCAGGGCAATCAGCCCCAGCATTTT.

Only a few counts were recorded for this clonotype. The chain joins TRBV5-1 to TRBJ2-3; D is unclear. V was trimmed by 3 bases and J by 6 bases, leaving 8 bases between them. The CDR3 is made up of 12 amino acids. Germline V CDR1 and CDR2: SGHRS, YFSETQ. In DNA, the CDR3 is TGCGCCAGCAGCTGGCCCGGGGATACGCAGTATTTT. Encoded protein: CASSWPGDTQYF.

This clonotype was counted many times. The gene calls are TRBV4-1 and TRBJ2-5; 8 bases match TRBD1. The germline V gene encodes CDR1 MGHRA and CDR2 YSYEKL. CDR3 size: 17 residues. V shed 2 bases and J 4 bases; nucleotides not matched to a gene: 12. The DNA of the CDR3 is TGCGCCAGCAGCCAACTACCCGGACAGGGCCCCCCAGAGACCCAGTACTTC. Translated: CASSQLPGQGPPETQYF.

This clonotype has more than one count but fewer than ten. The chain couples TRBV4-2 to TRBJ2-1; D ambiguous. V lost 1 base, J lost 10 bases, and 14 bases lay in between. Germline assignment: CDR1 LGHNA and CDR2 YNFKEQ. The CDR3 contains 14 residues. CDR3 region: CASSQVAPPQEQFF. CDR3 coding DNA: TGTGCCAGCAGCCAAGTCGCTCCACCCCAAGAGCAGTTCTTC.

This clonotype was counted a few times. CDR3 sequence reads: CAISLTSGRTDEQFF. CDR3 nucleotides: TGTGCCATCAGCCTGACTAGCGGGAGAACTGATGAGCAGTTCTTC. The chain employs TRBV10-3 and TRBJ2-1; TRBD2 matches 12 bases. This CDR3 is built from 15 residues. Germline trimming cut 6 bases from V and 8 bases from J; bases unmatched to any gene: 8. Per the germline V gene, CDR1 is ENHRY and CDR2 is SYGVKD.

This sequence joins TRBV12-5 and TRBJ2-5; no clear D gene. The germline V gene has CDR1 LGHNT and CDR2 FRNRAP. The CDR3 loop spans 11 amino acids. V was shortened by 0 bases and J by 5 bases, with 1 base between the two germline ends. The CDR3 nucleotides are TGTGCTAGTGGTTTGGTCGAGACCCAGTACTTC. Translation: CASGLVETQYF. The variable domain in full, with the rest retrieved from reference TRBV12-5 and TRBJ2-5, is DARVTQTPRHKVTEMGQEVTMRCQPILGHNTVFWYRQTMMQGLELLAYFRNRAPLDDSGMPKDRFSAEMPDATLATLKIQPSEPRDSAVYFCASGLVETQYFGPGTRLLVL.

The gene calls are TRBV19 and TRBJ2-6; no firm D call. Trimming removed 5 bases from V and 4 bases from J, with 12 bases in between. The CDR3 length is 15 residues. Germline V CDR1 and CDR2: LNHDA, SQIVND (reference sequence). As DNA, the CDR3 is TGTGCCAGTAGTCTGGCAGCTCGGGGGGCCAACGTCCTGACTTTC. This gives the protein CASSLAARGANVLTF.

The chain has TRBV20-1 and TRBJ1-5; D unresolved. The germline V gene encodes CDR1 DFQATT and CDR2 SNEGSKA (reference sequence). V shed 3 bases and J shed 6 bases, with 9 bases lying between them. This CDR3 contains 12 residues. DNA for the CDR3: TGCAGTGCTAGGGGGAAGGGTCAGCCCCAGCATTTT. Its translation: CSARGKGQPQHF.

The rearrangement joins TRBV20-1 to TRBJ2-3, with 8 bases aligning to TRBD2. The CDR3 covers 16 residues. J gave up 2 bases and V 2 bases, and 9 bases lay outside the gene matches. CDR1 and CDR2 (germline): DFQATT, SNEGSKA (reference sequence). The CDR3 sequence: CSARPIAGRDTDTQYF. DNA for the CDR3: TGCAGTGCTAGACCAATAGCGGGGAGGGACACAGATACGCAGTATTTT.

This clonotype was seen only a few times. The CDR3 is CASKVGGKGGETQYF. For the CDR3, the DNA is TGTGCCAGCAAAGTAGGAGGAAAAGGTGGAGAGACCCAGTACTTC. The rearrangement links TRBV25-1 to TRBJ2-5, with D maybe TRBD2 (5 bases). Trimming removed 7 bases from V and 4 bases from J, with 19 bases in between. From germline, CDR1 is MGHDK and CDR2 SYGVNS. This CDR3 is 15 amino acids long.

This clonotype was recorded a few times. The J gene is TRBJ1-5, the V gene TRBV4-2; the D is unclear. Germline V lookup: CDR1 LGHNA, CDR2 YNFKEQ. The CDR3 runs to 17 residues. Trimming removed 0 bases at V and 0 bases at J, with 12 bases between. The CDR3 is CASSQDKTGYSNQPQHF. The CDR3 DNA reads TGTGCCAGCAGCCAAGATAAGACTGGATATAGCAATCAGCCCCAGCATTTT.

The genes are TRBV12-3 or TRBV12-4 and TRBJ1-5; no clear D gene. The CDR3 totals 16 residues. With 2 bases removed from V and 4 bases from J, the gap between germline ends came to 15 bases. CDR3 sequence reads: CASSLRLISGNQPQHF. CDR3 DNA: TGTGCCAGCAGTTTAAGGTTGATTTCTGGGAATCAGCCCCAGCATTTT.

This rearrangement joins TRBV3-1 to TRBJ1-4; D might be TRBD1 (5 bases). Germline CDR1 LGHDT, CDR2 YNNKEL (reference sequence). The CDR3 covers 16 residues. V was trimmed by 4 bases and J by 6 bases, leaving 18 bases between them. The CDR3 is CASSPYGGVIDEKLFF. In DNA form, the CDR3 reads TGTGCCAGCAGCCCCTATGGAGGGGTAATTGATGAAAAACTGTTTTTT.

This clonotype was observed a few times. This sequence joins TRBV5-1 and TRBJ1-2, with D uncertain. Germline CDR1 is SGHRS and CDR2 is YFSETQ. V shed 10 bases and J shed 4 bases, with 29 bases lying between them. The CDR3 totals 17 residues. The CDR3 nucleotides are TGCGCCGGGAAAGGTTGCCGGGCCCTTAAAATCATCTATGGCTACACCTTC. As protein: CAGKGCRALKIIYGYTF.

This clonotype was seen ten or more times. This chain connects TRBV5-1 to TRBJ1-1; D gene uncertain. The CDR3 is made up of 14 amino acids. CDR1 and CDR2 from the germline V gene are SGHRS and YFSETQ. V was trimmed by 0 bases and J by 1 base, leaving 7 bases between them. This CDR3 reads CASSLVGENTEAFF. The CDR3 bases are TGCGCCAGCAGCTTGGTGGGTGAGAACACTGAAGCTTTCTTT.